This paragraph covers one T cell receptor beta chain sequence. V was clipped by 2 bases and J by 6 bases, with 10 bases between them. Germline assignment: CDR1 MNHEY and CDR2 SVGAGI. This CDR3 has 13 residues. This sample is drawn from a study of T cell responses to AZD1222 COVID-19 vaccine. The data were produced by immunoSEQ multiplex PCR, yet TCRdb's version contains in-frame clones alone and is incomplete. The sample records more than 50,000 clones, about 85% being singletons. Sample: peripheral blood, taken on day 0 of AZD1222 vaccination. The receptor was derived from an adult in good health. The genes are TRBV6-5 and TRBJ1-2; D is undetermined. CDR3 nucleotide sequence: TGTGCCAGCAGTTACGTCCCAGCCGATGGCTACACCTTC. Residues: CASSYVPADGYTF.